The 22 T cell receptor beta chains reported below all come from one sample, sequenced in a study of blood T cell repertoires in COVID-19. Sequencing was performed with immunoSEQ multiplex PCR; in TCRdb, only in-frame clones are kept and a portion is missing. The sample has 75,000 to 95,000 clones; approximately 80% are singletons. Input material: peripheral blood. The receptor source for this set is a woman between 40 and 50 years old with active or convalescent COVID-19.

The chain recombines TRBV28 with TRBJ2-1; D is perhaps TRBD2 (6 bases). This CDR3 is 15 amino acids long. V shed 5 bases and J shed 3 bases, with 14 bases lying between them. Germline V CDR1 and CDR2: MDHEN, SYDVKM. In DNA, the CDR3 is TGTGCCAGCAGTAACGGGGGACTCTACTACAATGAGCAGTTCTTC. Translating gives CASSNGGLYYNEQFF.

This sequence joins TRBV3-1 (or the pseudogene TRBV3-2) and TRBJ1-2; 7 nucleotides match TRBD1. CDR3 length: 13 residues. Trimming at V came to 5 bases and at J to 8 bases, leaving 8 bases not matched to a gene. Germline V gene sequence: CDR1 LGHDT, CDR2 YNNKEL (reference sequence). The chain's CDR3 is CASSKRDRGGYTF. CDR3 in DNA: TGTGCCAGCAGCAAAAGGGACAGAGGAGGCTACACCTTC.

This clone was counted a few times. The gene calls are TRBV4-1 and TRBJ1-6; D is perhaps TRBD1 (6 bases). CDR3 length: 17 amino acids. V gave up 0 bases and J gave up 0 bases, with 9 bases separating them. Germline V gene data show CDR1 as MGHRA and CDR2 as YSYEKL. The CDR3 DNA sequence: TGCGCCAGCAGCCAAGACAGGGGTCTCTCCTATAATTCACCCCTCCACTTT. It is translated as CASSQDRGLSYNSPLHF.

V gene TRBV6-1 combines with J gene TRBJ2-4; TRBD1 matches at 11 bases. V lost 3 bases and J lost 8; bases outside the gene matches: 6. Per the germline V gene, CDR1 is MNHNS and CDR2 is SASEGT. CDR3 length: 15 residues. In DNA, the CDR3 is TGTGCCAGCAGTGATCCGGACAGGGGGCGCGACATTCAGTACTTC. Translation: CASSDPDRGRDIQYF.

This CDR3 is CASSYGDRGSYNEQFF. The CDR3 DNA reads TGTGCCAGCAGTTATGGGGACAGGGGGTCGTACAATGAGCAGTTCTTC. The chain carries TRBV6-7 and TRBJ2-1; TRBD1 agrees at 11 bases. TRBV6-7 is an ORF; its function is uncertain. The CDR3 loop spans 16 amino acids. V trimming: 3 bases; J trimming: 4 bases; junction bases outside the gene matches: 5.

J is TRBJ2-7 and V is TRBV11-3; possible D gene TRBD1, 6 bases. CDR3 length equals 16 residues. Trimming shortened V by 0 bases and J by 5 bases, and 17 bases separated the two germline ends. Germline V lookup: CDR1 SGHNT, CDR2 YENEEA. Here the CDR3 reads CASSLDPYRERDEQYF. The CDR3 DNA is TGTGCCAGCAGCTTAGATCCCTACAGGGAGAGGGACGAGCAGTACTTC.

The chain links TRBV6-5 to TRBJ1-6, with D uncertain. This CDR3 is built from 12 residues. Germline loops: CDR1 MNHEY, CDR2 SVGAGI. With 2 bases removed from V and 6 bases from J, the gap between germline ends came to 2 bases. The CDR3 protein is CASSYLNSPLHF. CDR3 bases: TGTGCCAGCAGTTACCTTAATTCACCCCTCCACTTT.

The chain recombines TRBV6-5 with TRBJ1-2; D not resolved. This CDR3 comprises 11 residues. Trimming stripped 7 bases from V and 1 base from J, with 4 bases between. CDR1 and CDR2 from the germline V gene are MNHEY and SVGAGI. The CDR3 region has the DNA TGTGCCAGCACCCTTAACTATGGCTACACCTTC. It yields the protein CASTLNYGYTF.

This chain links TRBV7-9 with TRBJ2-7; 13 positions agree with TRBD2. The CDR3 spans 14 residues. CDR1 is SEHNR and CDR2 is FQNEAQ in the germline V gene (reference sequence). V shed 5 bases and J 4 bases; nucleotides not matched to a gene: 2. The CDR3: CASSRTSGSYEQYF. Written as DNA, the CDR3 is TGTGCCAGCAGCAGGACTAGCGGGAGTTACGAGCAGTACTTC. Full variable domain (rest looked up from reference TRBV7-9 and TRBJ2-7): DTGVSQNPRHKITKRGQNVTFRCDPISEHNRLYWYRQTLGQGPEFLTYFQNEAQLEKSRLLSDRFSAERPKGSFSTLEIQRTEQGDSAMYLCASSRTSGSYEQYFGPGTRLTVT.

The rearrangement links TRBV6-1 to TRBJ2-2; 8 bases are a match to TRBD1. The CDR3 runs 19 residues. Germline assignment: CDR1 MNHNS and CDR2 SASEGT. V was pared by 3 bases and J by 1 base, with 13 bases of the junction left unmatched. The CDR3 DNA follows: TGTGCCAGCAGTGAGACAATATTTATCGGGACAGGGAACACCGGGGAGCTGTTTTTT. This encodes CASSETIFIGTGNTGELFF.

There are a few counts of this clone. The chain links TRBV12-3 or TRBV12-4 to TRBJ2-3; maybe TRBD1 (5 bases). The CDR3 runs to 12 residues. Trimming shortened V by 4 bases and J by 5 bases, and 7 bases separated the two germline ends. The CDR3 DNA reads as TGTGCCAGCAGTTGGGGCGAAGATACGCAGTATTTT. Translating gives CASSWGEDTQYF.

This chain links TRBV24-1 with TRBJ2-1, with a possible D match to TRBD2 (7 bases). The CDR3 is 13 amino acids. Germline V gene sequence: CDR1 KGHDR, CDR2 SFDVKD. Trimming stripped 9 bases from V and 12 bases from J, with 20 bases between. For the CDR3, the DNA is TGTGCCACCGGGAAGGGACAACGGGGGGTGCAGTTCTTC. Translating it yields CATGKGQRGVQFF.

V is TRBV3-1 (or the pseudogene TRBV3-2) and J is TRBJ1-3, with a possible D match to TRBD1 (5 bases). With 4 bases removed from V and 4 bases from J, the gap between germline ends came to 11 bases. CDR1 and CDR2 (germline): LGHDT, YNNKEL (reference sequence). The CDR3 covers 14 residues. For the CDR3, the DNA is TGTGCCAGCAGCCCCGGCAGGGTCGGAAACACCATATATTTT. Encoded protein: CASSPGRVGNTIYF.

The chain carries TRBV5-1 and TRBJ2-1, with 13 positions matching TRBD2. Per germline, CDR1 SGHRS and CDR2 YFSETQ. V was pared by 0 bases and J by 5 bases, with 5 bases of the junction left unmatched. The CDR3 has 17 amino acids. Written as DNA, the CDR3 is TGCGCCAGCAGCTTGGAGGGTACTAGCGGGGGGGACAATGAGCAGTTCTTC. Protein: CASSLEGTSGGDNEQFF.

The CDR3 nucleotides read TGTGCCAGCAGCTCAAGGGCGGGGGGCTACAATGAGCAGTTCTTC. Translated, it gives CASSSRAGGYNEQFF. V usage is TRBV7-6 and J usage is TRBJ2-1, with 8 nucleotides matching TRBD2. Unmatched junction bases numbered 5, after V lost 4 bases and J lost 3 bases. Germline loops: CDR1 SGHVS, CDR2 FNYEAQ. CDR3 length equals 15 residues.

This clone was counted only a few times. DNA of the CDR3: TGTGCCAGCAGTTACACAGGGAATCCTGGCTACACCTTC. Translation: CASSYTGNPGYTF. The chain couples TRBV2 to TRBJ1-2, with D maybe TRBD1 (6 bases). Deletions cut 5 bases from V and 7 bases from J, with 14 bases between. The CDR3 consists of 13 residues. Germline CDR1 and CDR2: SNHLY and FYNNEI.

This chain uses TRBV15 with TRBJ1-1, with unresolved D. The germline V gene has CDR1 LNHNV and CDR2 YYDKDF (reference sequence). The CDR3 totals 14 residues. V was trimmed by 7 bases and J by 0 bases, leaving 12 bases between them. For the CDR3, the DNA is TGTGCCACCACCCCAGGAGGAGTGAACACTGAAGCTTTCTTT. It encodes CATTPGGVNTEAFF.

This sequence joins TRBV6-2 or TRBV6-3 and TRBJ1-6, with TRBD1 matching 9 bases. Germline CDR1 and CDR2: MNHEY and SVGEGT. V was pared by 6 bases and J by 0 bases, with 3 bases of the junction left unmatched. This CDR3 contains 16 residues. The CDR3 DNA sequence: TGTGCCAGCAGCGACAGGGGGAGCTCCTATAATTCACCCCTCCACTTT. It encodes CASSDRGSSYNSPLHF.

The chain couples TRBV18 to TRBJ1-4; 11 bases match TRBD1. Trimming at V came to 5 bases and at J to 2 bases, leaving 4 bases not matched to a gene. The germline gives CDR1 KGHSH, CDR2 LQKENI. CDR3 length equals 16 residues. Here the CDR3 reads CASSRGQGATNEKLFF. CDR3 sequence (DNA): TGTGCCAGCTCAAGAGGACAGGGGGCGACTAATGAAAAACTGTTTTTT.

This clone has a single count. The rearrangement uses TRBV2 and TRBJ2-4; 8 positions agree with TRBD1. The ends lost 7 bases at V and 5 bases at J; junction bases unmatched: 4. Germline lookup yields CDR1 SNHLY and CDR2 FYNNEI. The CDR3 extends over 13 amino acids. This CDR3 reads CASTDRGQNIQYF. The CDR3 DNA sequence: TGTGCCAGCACCGACAGGGGACAAAACATTCAGTACTTC. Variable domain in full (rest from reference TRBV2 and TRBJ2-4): EPEVTQTPSHQVTQMGQEVILRCVPISNHLYFYWYRQILGQKVEFLVSFYNNEISEKSEIFDDQFSVERPDGSNFTLKIRSTKLEDSAMYFCASTDRGQNIQYFGAGTRLSVL.

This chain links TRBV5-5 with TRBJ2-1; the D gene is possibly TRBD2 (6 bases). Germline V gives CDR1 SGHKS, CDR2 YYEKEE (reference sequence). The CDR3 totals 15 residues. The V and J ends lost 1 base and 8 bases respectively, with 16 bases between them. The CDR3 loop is CASSLLREIGDEQFF. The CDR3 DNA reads TGTGCCAGCAGCTTGCTTCGGGAGATTGGAGATGAGCAGTTCTTC.

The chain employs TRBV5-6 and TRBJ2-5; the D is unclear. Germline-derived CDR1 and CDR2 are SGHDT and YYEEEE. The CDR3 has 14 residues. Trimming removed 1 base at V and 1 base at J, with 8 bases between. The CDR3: CASSLFNFQETQYF. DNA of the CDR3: TGTGCCAGCAGCTTGTTTAATTTCCAAGAGACCCAGTACTTC.